Shown below are 10 T cell receptor beta chains from a single sample sequenced in a study of OX40 agonist ivuxolimab in advanced cancers. Assay: immunoSEQ multiplex PCR; the TCRdb copy retains only in-frame clones and omits some. The sample contains about 15,000 clones, approximately 84% of which appear only once. Here the sequenced sample was CD4+ or CD8+ T cells sorted from blood, taken in a trial of the OX40 agonist ivuxolimab. The receptors shown here come from an adult with an advanced solid tumor such as melanoma, head and neck, liver or kidney cancer.

The J gene is TRBJ2-5, the V gene TRBV15, with TRBD1 as a possible D gene (5 bases). Looked up from germline, CDR1 is LNHNV and CDR2 is YYDKDF (reference sequence). CDR3 length equals 14 residues. The germline V and J ends were trimmed by 0 bases and 2 bases, with 7 bases remaining between them. The CDR3 DNA reads TGTGCCACCAGCAGAGAAAACAGGCAAGAGACCCAGTACTTC. Protein sequence: CATSRENRQETQYF.

This clone appeared a single time. V is TRBV28 and J is TRBJ2-3; TRBD2 matches at 7 bases. Germline assignment: CDR1 MDHEN and CDR2 SYDVKM. CDR3 length: 14 residues. J gave up 6 bases and V 5 bases, and 8 bases lay outside the gene matches. The CDR3 region is CASSPRTSPDTQYF. Written as DNA, the CDR3 is TGTGCCAGCAGTCCCAGGACTAGTCCGGATACGCAGTATTTT. The variable domain in full, with the rest retrieved from reference TRBV28 and TRBJ2-3, is DVKVTQSSRYLVKRTGEKVFLECVQDMDHENMFWYRQDPGLGLRLIYFSYDVKMKEKGDIPEGYSVSREKKERFSLILESASTNQTSMYLCASSPRTSPDTQYFGPGTRLTVL.

J is TRBJ2-1 and V is TRBV28, with 7 bases lining up with TRBD2. Germline values: CDR1 MDHEN, CDR2 SYDVKM. Unmatched junction bases numbered 10, after V lost 4 bases and J lost 4 bases. The CDR3 length is 16 residues. The CDR3 DNA reads TGTGCCAGCAGTTCTGTCGCTCGAGCGGGGTACAATGAGCAGTTCTTC. It yields the protein CASSSVARAGYNEQFF.

The V call is TRBV27, the J call TRBJ1-2, with a possible D match to TRBD1 (5 bases). Between the trimmed V and J ends, which lost 6 bases and 3 bases, there was a span of 17 bases. Germline V gene data show CDR1 as MNHEY and CDR2 as SMNVEV (reference sequence). There are 15 residues in the CDR3. In nucleotides, the CDR3 is TGTGCCAGCAGGACAAGTTCGGGGGACTACTATGGCTACACCTTC. This translates into CASRTSSGDYYGYTF.

The chain uses TRBV7-9 and TRBJ2-5, with D unclear. Germline V CDR1 and CDR2: SEHNR, FQNEAQ (reference sequence). Deletions cut 3 bases from V and 5 bases from J, with 7 bases between. The CDR3 sequence is 12 residues long. This chain's CDR3 is CASSFQGETQYF. Here the CDR3 DNA reads TGTGCCAGCAGCTTCCAAGGGGAGACCCAGTACTTC.

The chain recombines TRBV4-1 with TRBJ1-4, with D uncertain. Germline V gives CDR1 MGHRA, CDR2 YSYEKL. The CDR3 is 13 residues long. Trimming removed 6 bases from V and 10 bases from J, with 15 bases in between. The CDR3 DNA reads TGCGCCAGCAGTCCCGAGGAGGGAGGAAAACTGTTTTTT. It yields the protein CASSPEEGGKLFF.

The rearrangement joins TRBV30 to TRBJ2-2, with D perhaps matching TRBD2 (6 bases). Trimming stripped 8 bases from V and 7 bases from J, with 14 bases between. The CDR3 contains 12 residues. Germline CDR1 is GTSNPN and CDR2 is SVGIG (reference sequence). CDR3 sequence reads: CAGNGGGGELFF. CDR3 in DNA: TGTGCCGGAAATGGGGGAGGCGGGGAGCTGTTTTTT.

The chain is built from TRBV9 and TRBJ1-5, with D possibly being TRBD1 (6 bases). Trimming removed 4 bases from V and 2 bases from J, with 13 bases in between. This CDR3 region has 15 residues. Germline-derived CDR1 and CDR2 are SGDLS and YYNGEE. CDR3 DNA: TGTGCCAGCAGCTTAGGAGGGGGTGGCAATCAGCCCCAGCATTTT. Translated, it gives CASSLGGGGNQPQHF.

The V and J genes are TRBV11-2 and TRBJ2-7, with 8 bases lining up with TRBD2. V trimming: 0 bases; J trimming: 5 bases; junction bases outside the gene matches: 3. This CDR3 spans 14 amino acids. CDR1 and CDR2 (germline): SGHAT, FQNNGV. CDR3 in DNA: TGTGCCAGCAGCTTAGAAGCGGGAGAGGACGAGCAGTACTTC. It encodes CASSLEAGEDEQYF.

J is TRBJ1-1 and V is TRBV30, with D unresolved. The V end was cut by 0 bases, the J end by 5 bases, with 10 bases between. The germline gives CDR1 GTSNPN, CDR2 SVGIG (reference sequence). The CDR3 covers 13 residues. The CDR3 is CAWSVRVGTEAFF. The CDR3 coding sequence is TGTGCCTGGAGTGTACGGGTGGGTACTGAAGCTTTCTTT.